These 30 T cell receptor beta chains share one sample of origin, sequenced in a study of shared clonotypes between healthy human individuals. Profiled with immunoSEQ multiplex PCR; TCRdb holds only in-frame clones, not every one. The sample gives approximately 2.5 million clones, over 85% of which show up once; around 0.4% is in the top ten. The material sequenced was naive CD4+ T cells from PBMCs. Noted subset: CD45RA+ positively selected. These receptors came from a man aged 18 to 29 in good health. Some clones in this sample may be carry-over from other donors' samples.

The chain recombines TRBV18 with TRBJ1-2; no clear D gene. Germline lookup yields CDR1 KGHSH and CDR2 LQKENI. V lost 2 bases and J lost 3, with 10 bases in between. This CDR3 spans 14 amino acids. The CDR3 DNA reads TGTGCCAGCTCACCAATGAACGAGGACTATGGCTACACCTTC. Translated: CASSPMNEDYGYTF.

In its sample, this clone was seen once. This chain joins TRBV6-6 and TRBJ1-1; no clear D. This CDR3 is 11 amino acids long. Between the trimmed V and J ends, which lost 8 bases and 8 bases, there was a span of 12 bases. Germline loops: CDR1 MNHNY, CDR2 SVGAGI (reference sequence). In nucleotides, the CDR3 is TGTGCCAGCTCCCCCGGACGGGAAGCTTTCTTT. It yields the protein CASSPGREAFF.

This chain links TRBV4-2 with TRBJ2-7; TRBD2 aligns across 10 bases. This CDR3 region has 18 residues. V was pared by 0 bases and J by 4 bases, with 12 bases of the junction left unmatched. Per the germline V gene, CDR1 is LGHNA and CDR2 is YNFKEQ. CDR3 in DNA: TGTGCCAGCAGCCAAGATGGGGTCCTAGCGGGAGTTGATTACGAGCAGTACTTC. Translated, it gives CASSQDGVLAGVDYEQYF.

This chain's CDR3 is CASRYPGQGLTGELFF. The CDR3 DNA reads TGTGCCAGCAGATATCCGGGACAGGGGCTTACCGGGGAGCTGTTTTTT. The chain combines TRBV5-6 with TRBJ2-2; TRBD1 aligns across 10 bases. J lost 5 bases, V lost 5 bases, and 9 bases had no gene match. From germline, CDR1 is SGHDT and CDR2 YYEEEE. The CDR3 has 16 residues. The variable domain in full, with the rest retrieved from reference TRBV5-6 and TRBJ2-2, is DAGVTQSPTHLIKTRGQQVTLRCSPKSGHDTVSWYQQALGQGPQFIFQYYEEEERQRGNFPDRFSGHQFPNYSSELNVNALLLGDSALYLCASRYPGQGLTGELFFGEGSRLTVL.

DNA for the CDR3: TGTGCCAGCAGTTCGCAGGGGGCGGTTAACGGGGAGCTGTTTTTT. This sequence encodes CASSSQGAVNGELFF. This rearrangement joins TRBV2 to TRBJ2-2, with 8 bases identical to TRBD1. The length of the CDR3 is 15 residues. CDR1 SNHLY and CDR2 FYNNEI come from the germline V gene. After removal of 5 bases from V and 7 bases from J, the junction contained 9 bases not matched to a gene.

The V call is TRBV14, the J call TRBJ1-1; no reliable D call. V lost 8 bases and J 6 bases, leaving 13 bases between the germline ends. This CDR3 contains 12 residues. The germline CDR1 and CDR2 sequences are SGHDN and FVKESK. The CDR3 loop reads CASGWTGAEAFF. CDR3 nucleotide sequence: TGTGCCAGCGGGTGGACGGGCGCTGAAGCTTTCTTT.

The chain joins TRBV27 to TRBJ2-1, with 9 bases lining up with TRBD2. V lost 2 bases, J lost 10 bases, and 9 bases stayed unmatched. CDR3 length: 15 residues. Germline CDR1 MNHEY, CDR2 SMNVEV (reference sequence). CDR3 nucleotides: TGTGCCAGCAGTTTACTAGCGGGGAGGGCCAGAGAGCAGTTCTTC. It codes for CASSLLAGRAREQFF.

This clone was seen only once. The rearrangement joins TRBV18 to TRBJ1-2; possible D gene TRBD1, 6 bases. Germline loops: CDR1 KGHSH, CDR2 LQKENI. With 0 bases removed from V and 2 bases from J, the gap between germline ends came to 10 bases. The CDR3 is 15 amino acids. In DNA form, the CDR3 reads TGTGCCAGCTCACCACCGAACAGGGACAACTATGGCTACACCTTC. Translation: CASSPPNRDNYGYTF.

The CDR3 loop reads CASSLVLGQLGTEAFF. The CDR3 coding sequence is TGTGCCAGCAGCTTGGTTCTTGGACAGTTGGGCACTGAAGCTTTCTTT. The chain combines TRBV5-8 with TRBJ1-1; D is possibly TRBD1 (6 bases). The CDR3 totals 16 residues. CDR1 and CDR2 (germline): SGHTS, YDEGEE. V was clipped by 0 bases and J by 4 bases, with 16 bases between them.

Only a few counts were recorded for this clone. The CDR3 here is CASSYEGSEGYTF. The CDR3 nucleotides read TGCGCCAGCAGCTACGAGGGTTCGGAGGGCTACACCTTC. The chain joins TRBV5-1 to TRBJ1-2, with no clear D. Germline V gene data show CDR1 as SGHRS and CDR2 as YFSETQ. The CDR3 covers 13 residues. The germline V and J ends were trimmed by 3 bases and 8 bases, with 14 bases remaining between them.

The table lists this clone with a count of one. V gene TRBV18 combines with J gene TRBJ2-2; tentatively, D is TRBD1 (6 bases). Germline-derived CDR1 and CDR2 are KGHSH and LQKENI. This CDR3 is 15 amino acids long. V was shortened by 2 bases and J by 7 bases, with 14 bases between the two germline ends. The CDR3 bases are TGTGCCAGCTCACCATATAACAGGGTCGGCGGGGAGCTGTTTTTT. This translates into CASSPYNRVGGELFF.

The chain employs TRBV5-1 and TRBJ1-1; TRBD1 might be the D (5 bases). This CDR3 contains 14 residues. The V gene's germline CDR1 is SGHRS and CDR2 YFSETQ. Trimming stripped 4 bases from V and 4 bases from J, with 14 bases between. The CDR3 DNA sequence: TGCGCCAGCAGCACTGGGGGATCTGGCACTGAAGCTTTCTTT. It specifies CASSTGGSGTEAFF.

The chain employs TRBV7-9 and TRBJ1-2, with D uncertain. The CDR3 length is 14 residues. Trimming took off 5 bases at V and 5 bases at J, with 15 bases between the two ends. Looked up from germline, CDR1 is SEHNR and CDR2 is FQNEAQ (reference sequence). CDR3 DNA sequence: TGTGCCAGCAGCGGAAGCTCAGGCGTTTATGGCTACACCTTC. Translation gives CASSGSSGVYGYTF.

The chain recombines TRBV5-1 with TRBJ2-2; perhaps TRBD2 as D (6 bases). Trimming shortened V by 4 bases and J by 6 bases, and 13 bases separated the two germline ends. The length of the CDR3 is 14 residues. CDR1 and CDR2 (germline): SGHRS, YFSETQ. The DNA for the CDR3 is TGCGCCAGCAGCCCCTCGGCTAGCGCCGGGGAGCTGTTTTTT. This gives the protein CASSPSASAGELFF.

The CDR3 DNA follows: TGTGCCAGCAGCCCCGAGGAGGGGACCGGGGAGCTGTTTTTT. It yields the protein CASSPEEGTGELFF. V usage is TRBV2 and J usage is TRBJ2-2, with D tentatively TRBD2 (6 bases). V was trimmed by 6 bases and J by 5 bases, leaving 13 bases between them. CDR3 length: 14 amino acids. Looked up from germline, CDR1 is SNHLY and CDR2 is FYNNEI.

This rearrangement joins TRBV10-3 to TRBJ1-1, with 12 bases matching TRBD1. Germline V lookup: CDR1 ENHRY, CDR2 SYGVKD. Unmatched junction bases numbered 11, after V lost 10 bases and J lost 5 bases. The CDR3 spans 15 residues. The DNA for the CDR3 is TGTGCCACGGCCGGGACAGGGGGCGTACGGACTGAAGCTTTCTTT. Its protein product is CATAGTGGVRTEAFF.

As to this clone: Other DNA sequences within the sample encode an identical CDR3. The chain joins TRBV28 to TRBJ2-5; D gene ambiguous. Per germline, CDR1 MDHEN and CDR2 SYDVKM. Trimming removed 3 bases at V and 5 bases at J, with 4 bases between. The CDR3 has 11 residues. The CDR3 spells CASSLGETQYF. CDR3 coding DNA: TGTGCCAGCAGTTTGGGCGAGACCCAGTACTTC.

This rearrangement joins TRBV15 to TRBJ2-1; D uncertain. Trimming took off 3 bases at V and 0 bases at J, with 15 bases between the two ends. This CDR3 spans 17 amino acids. CDR1 LNHNV and CDR2 YYDKDF come from the germline V gene (reference sequence). This CDR3 is CATSSPSPVVSYNEQFF. The CDR3 region has the DNA TGTGCCACCAGCAGCCCGAGCCCCGTAGTCTCCTACAATGAGCAGTTCTTC.

The chain has TRBV5-4 and TRBJ1-2, with a weak D call TRBD1 (5 bases). The germline gives CDR1 SGHNT, CDR2 YYREEE (reference sequence). The CDR3 is made up of 16 amino acids. V lost 0 bases and J 7 bases, leaving 19 bases between the germline ends. CDR3 sequence: CASSLVFRDTSGGYTF. DNA for the CDR3: TGTGCCAGCAGCTTGGTATTCAGGGATACTTCTGGTGGCTACACCTTC.

The chain has TRBV5-6 and TRBJ2-2, with D tentatively TRBD2 (5 bases). Per germline, CDR1 SGHDT and CDR2 YYEEEE. This CDR3 is built from 13 residues. The V gene lost 4 bases and the J gene lost 7 bases, with 11 bases spanning the gap. The CDR3 reads CASSPSRDGELFF. The DNA of the CDR3 is TGTGCCAGCAGCCCCTCGAGGGACGGGGAGCTGTTTTTT. Full variable domain (remainder filled in from reference TRBV5-6 and TRBJ2-2): DAGVTQSPTHLIKTRGQQVTLRCSPKSGHDTVSWYQQALGQGPQFIFQYYEEEERQRGNFPDRFSGHQFPNYSSELNVNALLLGDSALYLCASSPSRDGELFFGEGSRLTVL.

The chain joins TRBV19 to TRBJ1-5, with D perhaps matching TRBD1 (6 bases). The CDR3 is made up of 12 amino acids. Trimming took 8 bases from V and 7 from J, leaving 12 bases between them. Per germline, CDR1 LNHDA and CDR2 SQIVND (reference sequence). The CDR3 here is CASCQGTQPQHF. CDR3 DNA sequence: TGTGCCAGTTGTCAGGGGACCCAGCCCCAGCATTTT.

J is TRBJ2-7 and V is TRBV29-1; possibly TRBD1 for D (6 bases). V was trimmed by 4 bases and J by 2 bases, leaving 12 bases between them. Germline V gene lookup returns CDR1 SQVTM and CDR2 ANQGSEA. CDR3 size: 13 residues. Here the CDR3 reads CSVGSGDTYEQYF. CDR3 nucleotide sequence: TGCAGCGTTGGTTCAGGGGATACCTACGAGCAGTACTTC.

The J gene is TRBJ2-7, the V gene TRBV6-5; TRBD2 is a possible D gene (6 bases). The CDR3 totals 16 residues. Germline CDR1 and CDR2: MNHEY and SVGAGI. V lost 2 bases to trimming and J lost 2 bases, with 16 bases between them. This CDR3 reads CASSYDAASVTYEQYF. For the CDR3, the DNA is TGTGCCAGCAGTTACGATGCGGCTAGCGTAACCTACGAGCAGTACTTC.

The J gene is TRBJ2-7, the V gene TRBV27; 11 bases line up with TRBD1. V lost 6 bases to trimming and J lost 3 bases; unmatched junction nucleotides: 4. Germline V gene sequence: CDR1 MNHEY, CDR2 SMNVEV (reference sequence). This CDR3 has 14 amino acids. The CDR3 is CASRGTGGFYEQYF. The CDR3 coding sequence is TGTGCCAGCAGGGGGACAGGGGGGTTCTACGAGCAGTACTTC.

The chain joins TRBV11-2 to TRBJ1-1, with 7 bases aligning to TRBD1. Germline V lookup: CDR1 SGHAT, CDR2 FQNNGV. Trimming removed 3 bases from V and 5 bases from J; junction bases left unmatched: 3. CDR3 size: 13 residues. The DNA for the CDR3 is TGTGCCAGCAGCTTCACAGGGGAAACTGAAGCTTTCTTT. It encodes CASSFTGETEAFF.

This chain joins TRBV29-1 and TRBJ2-7; no definite D call. V was trimmed by 1 base and J by 7 bases, leaving 8 bases between them. CDR1 is SQVTM, CDR2 ANQGSEA, per germline. The CDR3 is 11 amino acids. CDR3 nucleotide sequence: TGCAGCGTTGAAGTTGTAAGGGAGCAGTACTTC. Translating it yields CSVEVVREQYF.

The chain has TRBV2 and TRBJ2-3; D is undetermined. Germline V CDR1 and CDR2: SNHLY, FYNNEI. This CDR3 region has 15 residues. V was clipped by 1 base and J by 4 bases, with 12 bases between them. CDR3 coding DNA: TGTGCCAGCAGTGAAGAACGCGCAGCCTCAGATACGCAGTATTTT. It is translated as CASSEERAASDTQYF.

This chain joins TRBV19 and TRBJ2-1; possible D gene TRBD2, 5 bases. Trimming cost V 7 bases and J 3 bases, with 16 bases left between them. Germline loops: CDR1 LNHDA, CDR2 SQIVND (reference sequence). The CDR3 totals 15 residues. For the CDR3, the DNA is TGTGCCAGTACCCCTCGGGATGGGATCTACAATGAGCAGTTCTTC. Translated: CASTPRDGIYNEQFF.

V and J are TRBV10-1 and TRBJ2-7, with no clear D. Germline assignment: CDR1 WNHNN and CDR2 SYGVQD (reference sequence). There are 16 residues in the CDR3. Trimming took 7 bases from V and 2 from J, leaving 21 bases between them. CDR3 residues: CASTTRRRWFTYEQYF. DNA for the CDR3: TGCGCCAGCACAACCCGGCGCCGTTGGTTCACCTACGAGCAGTACTTC.

The chain employs TRBV25-1 and TRBJ1-2, with D tentatively TRBD1 (5 bases). This CDR3 spans 15 amino acids. Trimming stripped 5 bases from V and 4 bases from J, with 17 bases between. Germline loops: CDR1 MGHDK, CDR2 SYGVNS. The CDR3 DNA reads TGTGCCAGCAGTCCGGAAGGCTACAGGTCCTATGGCTACACCTTC. This sequence encodes CASSPEGYRSYGYTF.